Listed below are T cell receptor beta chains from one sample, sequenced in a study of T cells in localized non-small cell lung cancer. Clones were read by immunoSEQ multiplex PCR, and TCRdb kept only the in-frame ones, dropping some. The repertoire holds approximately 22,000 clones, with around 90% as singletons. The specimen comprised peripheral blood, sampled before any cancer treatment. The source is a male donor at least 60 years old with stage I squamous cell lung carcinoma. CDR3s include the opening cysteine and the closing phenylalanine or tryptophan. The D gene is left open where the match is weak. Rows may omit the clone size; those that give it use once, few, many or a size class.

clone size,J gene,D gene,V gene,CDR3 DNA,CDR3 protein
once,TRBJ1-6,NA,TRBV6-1,TGTGCCAGCAGACCCGTCGGTCGAGATAATTCACCCCTCCACTTT,CASRPVGRDNSPLHF
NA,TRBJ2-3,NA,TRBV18,TGTGCCAGCTCACCACCGGGCACAGATACGCAGTATTTT,CASSPPGTDTQYF
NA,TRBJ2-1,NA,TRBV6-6,TGTGCCAGCAGGGGGGATAGCTACAATGAGCAGTTCTTC,CASRGDSYNEQFF
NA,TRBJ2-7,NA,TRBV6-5,TGTGCCAGCAGTTACACAGGGTCCTACGAGCAGTACTTC,CASSYTGSYEQYF
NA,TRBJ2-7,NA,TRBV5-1,TGCGCCAGCAGCTTGGGGACAGAATACGAGCAGTACTTC,CASSLGTEYEQYF
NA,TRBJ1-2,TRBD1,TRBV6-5,TGTGCCAGCAGTTACCGGGCACAGGGGGACTATGGCTACACCTTC,CASSYRAQGDYGYTF
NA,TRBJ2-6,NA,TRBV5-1,TGCGCCAGCAGCTTTGGGACTGACTCTGGGGCCAACGTCCTGACTTTC,CASSFGTDSGANVLTF
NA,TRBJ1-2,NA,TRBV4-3,TGCGCCAGCAGCCAGGCCTTAGACCCGTCCTATGGCTACACCTTC,CASSQALDPSYGYTF
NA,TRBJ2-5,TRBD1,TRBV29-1,TGCAGCGTTGATGACAGGGCAGAGACCCAGTACTTC,CSVDDRAETQYF
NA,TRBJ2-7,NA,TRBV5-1,TGCGCCAGCAGCCCTGGACAGTCCTACGAGCAGTACTTC,CASSPGQSYEQYF